This TCR beta chain stems from a study of blood T cell repertoires in COVID-19. The overall study: Collection of acute and convalescent COVID-19 samples took place in the United States, Italy and Spain.

Comment on this clone: Other DNA sequences within the sample encode an identical CDR3.

Germline V CDR1 and CDR2: MNHEY, SMNVEV (reference sequence). Trimming at V came to 6 bases and at J to 5 bases, leaving 7 bases not matched to a gene. This CDR3 has 14 residues. Participant-given clinical history determined each cohort assignment. Recovery among Cohort 3 donors was established by two negative PCRs, clearance, or symptom resolution. Libraries were prepared by immunoSEQ multiplex PCR; TCRdb keeps only in-frame clonotypes and omits some of them. The sample has about 150,000 clones; about four fifths are singletons. This TCR came from a middle-aged man who had recovered from COVID-19. The chain uses TRBV27 and TRBJ2-7; 10 nucleotides line up with TRBD1. The specimen sequenced was PBMCs or T cells enriched from blood (not recorded which). The CDR3 DNA sequence: TGTGCCAGCAGCCCCGGGACAGGGGTCAACGAGCAGTACTTC. Protein sequence: CASSPGTGVNEQYF.